This T cell receptor (beta chain) was observed in a study of vaccination and CD4 T cells after COVID-19. Study overall: Each post-COVID sample was drawn after diagnosis, and the median interval was 101 days (range 35 to 161).

Oncomine TCR Beta short-read sequencing was applied to DNA from cultured CD4+ T cells. Via MiXCR, TCRdb re-called the PCR reads, giving one row per CDR3 protein. The table has about 22,000 distinct CDR3 sequences, 35% to 40% seen once; the top ten hold roughly 27%. As for this clonotype: Its antigen remains unidentified.

Documented time point: late sampling 161 to 241 days after vaccination in a few convalescent patients. Treatment given: approximately nine-day PBMC culture with coronavirus spike peptide pools or control peptides (ViraFEST assay). Germline V lookup: CDR1 DFQATT, CDR2 SNEGSKA (reference sequence). The CDR3 loop spans 15 amino acids. V was clipped by 6 bases and J by 3 bases, with 21 bases between them. The origin of this receptor is a human donor who had recovered from COVID-19. The chain recombines TRBV20-1 with TRBJ2-7; maybe TRBD2 (5 bases). The material was CD4+ T cells from blood, cultured in vitro, obtained about 7 months after SARS-CoV-2 vaccination. Here the CDR3 reads CSAIPRRLADYEQYF. CDR3 in DNA: TGCAGTGCCATCCCCCGGCGGCTAGCAGACTACGAGCAGTACTTC.